The sequence of this T cell receptor (beta chain) was determined in a study of cytomegalovirus exposure and HLA in healthy donors. Study results and limitations: Earlier results showed most TCR beta V segments being productive about 87% or about 30% of the time. A later analysis linked around 15,000 TCR beta sequences to HLA alleles at 0.05 false discovery rate.

PCR employed 60 Vbeta and 13 Jbeta primers. Using immunoSEQ multiplex PCR, the repertoire was profiled, and TCRdb retains in-frame clones only, with some absent. The sample lists some 120,000 clones; roughly 9% were seen once. Germline V gives CDR1 SGHDT, CDR2 YYEEEE. The V end lost 4 bases, the J end lost 3 bases, and 17 bases lay between the germline ends. The CDR3 consists of 15 residues. This clone was observed a handful of times. Its antigen is as yet unknown. The chain is built from TRBV5-6 and TRBJ2-7, with no clear D. The sequenced material came from PBMCs. The sequence derives from a woman aged 40 to 55 in good health and CMV-seropositive. Written as DNA, the CDR3 is TGTGCCAGCAGCCCCGCCCCGGGTCCGAACTACGAGCAGTACTTC. It encodes CASSPAPGPNYEQYF.